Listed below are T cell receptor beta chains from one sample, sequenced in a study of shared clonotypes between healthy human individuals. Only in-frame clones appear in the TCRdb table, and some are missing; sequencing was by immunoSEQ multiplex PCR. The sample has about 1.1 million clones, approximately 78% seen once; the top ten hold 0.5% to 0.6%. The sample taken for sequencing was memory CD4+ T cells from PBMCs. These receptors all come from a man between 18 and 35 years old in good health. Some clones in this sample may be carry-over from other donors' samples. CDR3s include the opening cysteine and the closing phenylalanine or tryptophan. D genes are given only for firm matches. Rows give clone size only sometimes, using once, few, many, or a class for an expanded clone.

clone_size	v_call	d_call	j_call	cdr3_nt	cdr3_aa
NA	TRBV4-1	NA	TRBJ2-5	TGCGCCAGCAGCGTGGGACTTCCACAAGAGACCCAGTACTTC	CASSVGLPQETQYF
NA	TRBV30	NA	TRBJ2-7	TGTGCCTGGAGTCAGGGGCCGGGCGAGCAGTACTTC	CAWSQGPGEQYF
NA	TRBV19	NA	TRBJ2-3	TGTGCCAGTAGTATCGTTGGGGACACAGATACGCAGTATTTT	CASSIVGDTDTQYF
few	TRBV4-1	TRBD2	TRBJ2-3	TGCGCCAGCAGCCAAGGGGGAGGGGCGATAGGTACAGATACGCAGTATTTT	CASSQGGGAIGTDTQYF
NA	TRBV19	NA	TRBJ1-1	TGTGCCAGTAGCCGACGGGGGGCGCACCAAAGGAACACTGAAGCTTTCTTT	CASSRRGAHQRNTEAFF
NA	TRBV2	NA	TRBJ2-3	TGTGCCAGCGAATACCAGGGGGGCAATACGCAGTATTTT	CASEYQGGNTQYF
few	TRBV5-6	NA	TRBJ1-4	TGTGCCAGCAGCTTGTTACAGAATAATGAAAAACTGTTTTTT	CASSLLQNNEKLFF
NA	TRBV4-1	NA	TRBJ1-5	TGCGCCAGCAGCCAAGATTCGGGAGCCTGGCGGCCCCAGCATTTT	CASSQDSGAWRPQHF
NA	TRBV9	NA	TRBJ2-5	TGTGCCAGCAGCTCACCCGGTGGGTACCAAGAGACCCAGTACTTC	CASSSPGGYQETQYF
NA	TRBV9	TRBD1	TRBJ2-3	TGTGCCAGCAGCGTAGGGGGACAGGGGGCAACAGATACGCAGTATTTT	CASSVGGQGATDTQYF